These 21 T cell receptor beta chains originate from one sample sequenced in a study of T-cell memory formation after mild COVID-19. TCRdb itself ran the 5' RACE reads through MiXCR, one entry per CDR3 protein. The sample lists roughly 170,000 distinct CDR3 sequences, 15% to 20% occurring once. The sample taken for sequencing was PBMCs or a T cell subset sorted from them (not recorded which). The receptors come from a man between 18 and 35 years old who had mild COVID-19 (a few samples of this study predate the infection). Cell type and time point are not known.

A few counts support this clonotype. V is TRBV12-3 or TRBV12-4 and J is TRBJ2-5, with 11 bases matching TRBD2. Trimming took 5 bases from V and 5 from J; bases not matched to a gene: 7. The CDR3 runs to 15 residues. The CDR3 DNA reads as TGTGCCAGCAGTCTTACTAGCGGGGGTGGGGAGACCCAGTACTTC. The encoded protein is CASSLTSGGGETQYF.

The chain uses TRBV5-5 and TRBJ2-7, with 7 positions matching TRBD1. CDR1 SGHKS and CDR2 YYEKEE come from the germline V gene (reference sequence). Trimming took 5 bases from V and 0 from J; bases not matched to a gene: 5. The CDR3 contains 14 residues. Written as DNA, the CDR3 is TGTGCCAGCAGTATACGGGACAGCTCCTACGAGCAGTACGTC. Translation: CASSIRDSSYEQYV.

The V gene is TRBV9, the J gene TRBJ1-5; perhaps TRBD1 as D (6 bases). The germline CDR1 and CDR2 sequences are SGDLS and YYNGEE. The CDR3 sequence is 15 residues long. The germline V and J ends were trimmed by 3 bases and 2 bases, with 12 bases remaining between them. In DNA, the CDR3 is TGTGCCAGCAGCGAGACAGGTTATGGCAATCAGCCCCAGCATTTT. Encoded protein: CASSETGYGNQPQHF.

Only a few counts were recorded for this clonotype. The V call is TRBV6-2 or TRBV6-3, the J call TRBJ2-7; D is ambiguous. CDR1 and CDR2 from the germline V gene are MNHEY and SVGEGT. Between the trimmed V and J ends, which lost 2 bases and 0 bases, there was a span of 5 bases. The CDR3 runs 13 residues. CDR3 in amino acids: CASSYGVSYEQYV. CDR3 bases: TGTGCCAGCAGTTACGGGGTCTCCTACGAGCAGTACGTC.

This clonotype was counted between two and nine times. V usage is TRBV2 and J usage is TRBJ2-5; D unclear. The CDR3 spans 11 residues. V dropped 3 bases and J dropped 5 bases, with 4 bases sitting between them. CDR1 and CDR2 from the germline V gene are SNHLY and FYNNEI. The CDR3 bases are TGTGCCAGCAGTGAGGCCGAGACCCAGTACTTC. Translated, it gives CASSEAETQYF.

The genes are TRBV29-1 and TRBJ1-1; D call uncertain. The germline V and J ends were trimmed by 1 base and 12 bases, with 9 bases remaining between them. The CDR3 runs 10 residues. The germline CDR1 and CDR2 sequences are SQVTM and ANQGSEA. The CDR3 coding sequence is TGCAGCGTTGAAGGGGTTGAGACTTTCTTT. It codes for CSVEGVETFF. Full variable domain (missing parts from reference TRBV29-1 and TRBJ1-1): SAVISQKPSRDICQRGTSLTIQCQVDSQVTMMFWYRQQPGQSLTLIATANQGSEATYESGFVIDKFPISRPNLTFSTLTVSNMSPEDSSIYLCSVEGVETFFGQGTRLTVV.

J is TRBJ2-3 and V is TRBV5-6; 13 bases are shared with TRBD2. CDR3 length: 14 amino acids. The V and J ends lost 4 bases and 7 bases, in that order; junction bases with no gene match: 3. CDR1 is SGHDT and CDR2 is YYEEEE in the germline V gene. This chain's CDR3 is CASSPGLAGYTQYF. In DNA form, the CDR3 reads TGTGCCAGCAGCCCGGGACTAGCGGGATATACGCAGTATTTT.

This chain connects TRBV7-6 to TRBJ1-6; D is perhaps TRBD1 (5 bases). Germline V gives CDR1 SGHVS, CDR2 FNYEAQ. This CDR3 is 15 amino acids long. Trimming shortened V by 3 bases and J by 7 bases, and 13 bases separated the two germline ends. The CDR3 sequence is CASSLGGSRNSPLHF. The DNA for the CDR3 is TGTGCCAGCAGCTTGGGGGGTAGCAGGAATTCACCCCTCCACTTT.

CDR3 residues: CASSGLSYTQYF. The CDR3, as DNA: TGTGCCAGCAGCGGCCTTAGCTATACGCAGTATTTT. The rearrangement joins TRBV9 to TRBJ2-3; D unresolved. CDR3 length: 12 amino acids. Per the germline V gene, CDR1 is SGDLS and CDR2 is YYNGEE. The V end lost 3 bases, the J end lost 7 bases, and 9 bases lay between the germline ends.

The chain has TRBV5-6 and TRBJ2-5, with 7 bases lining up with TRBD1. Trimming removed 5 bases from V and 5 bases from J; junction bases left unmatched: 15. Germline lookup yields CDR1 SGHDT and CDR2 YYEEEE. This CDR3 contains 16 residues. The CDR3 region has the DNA TGTGCCAGCAGGCGGCTAGGGGGCCGTTACGCCGAGACCCAGTACTTC. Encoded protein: CASRRLGGRYAETQYF.

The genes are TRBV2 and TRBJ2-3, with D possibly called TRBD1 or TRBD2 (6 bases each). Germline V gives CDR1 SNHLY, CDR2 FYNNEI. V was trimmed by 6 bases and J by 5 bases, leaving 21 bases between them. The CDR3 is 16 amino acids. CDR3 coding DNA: TGTGCCAGCAGCCGCCCGGTCGGGGGCGTTGGAGATACGCAGTATTTT. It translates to CASSRPVGGVGDTQYF. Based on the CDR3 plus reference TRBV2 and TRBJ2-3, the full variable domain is EPEVTQTPSHQVTQMGQEVILRCVPISNHLYFYWYRQILGQKVEFLVSFYNNEISEKSEIFDDQFSVERPDGSNFTLKIRSTKLEDSAMYFCASSRPVGGVGDTQYFGPGTRLTVL.

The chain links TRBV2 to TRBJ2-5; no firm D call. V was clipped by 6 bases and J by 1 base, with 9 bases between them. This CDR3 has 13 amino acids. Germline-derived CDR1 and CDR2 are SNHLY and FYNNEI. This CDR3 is CASRLATQETQYF. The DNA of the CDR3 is TGTGCCAGCAGATTGGCGACCCAAGAGACCCAGTACTTC.

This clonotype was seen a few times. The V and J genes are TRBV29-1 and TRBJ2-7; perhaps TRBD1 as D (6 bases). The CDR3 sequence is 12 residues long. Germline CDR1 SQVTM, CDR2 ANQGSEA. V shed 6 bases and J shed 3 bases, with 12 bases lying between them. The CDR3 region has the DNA TGCAGCGTGAAACGGGACAACTACGAGCAGTACTTC. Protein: CSVKRDNYEQYF.

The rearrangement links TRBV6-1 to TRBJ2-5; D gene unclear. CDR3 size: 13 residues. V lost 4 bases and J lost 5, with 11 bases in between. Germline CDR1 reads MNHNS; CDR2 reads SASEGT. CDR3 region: CASSALLRETQYF. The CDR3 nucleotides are TGTGCCAGCAGTGCTCTCCTACGCGAGACCCAGTACTTC.

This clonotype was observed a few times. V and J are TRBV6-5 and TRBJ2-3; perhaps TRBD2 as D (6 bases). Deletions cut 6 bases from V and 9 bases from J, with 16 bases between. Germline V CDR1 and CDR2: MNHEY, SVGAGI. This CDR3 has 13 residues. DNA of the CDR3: TGTGCCAGCAGCATACCCGGGGGAGGAACGCAGTATTTT. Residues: CASSIPGGGTQYF.

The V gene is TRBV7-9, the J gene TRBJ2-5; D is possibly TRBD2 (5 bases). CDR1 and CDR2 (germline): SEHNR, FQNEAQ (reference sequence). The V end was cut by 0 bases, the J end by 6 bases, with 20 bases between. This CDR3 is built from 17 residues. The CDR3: CASSLAGLAGAKKTQYF. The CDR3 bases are TGTGCCAGCAGCTTAGCCGGCCTGGCGGGCGCTAAAAAGACCCAGTACTTC.

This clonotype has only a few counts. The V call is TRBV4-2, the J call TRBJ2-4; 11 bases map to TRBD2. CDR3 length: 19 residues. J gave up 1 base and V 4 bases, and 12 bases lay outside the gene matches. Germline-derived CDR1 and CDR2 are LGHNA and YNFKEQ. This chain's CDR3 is CASSPTSGGFFFAKNIQYF. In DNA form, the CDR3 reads TGTGCCAGCAGCCCAACTAGCGGGGGCTTCTTCTTCGCCAAAAACATTCAGTACTTC.

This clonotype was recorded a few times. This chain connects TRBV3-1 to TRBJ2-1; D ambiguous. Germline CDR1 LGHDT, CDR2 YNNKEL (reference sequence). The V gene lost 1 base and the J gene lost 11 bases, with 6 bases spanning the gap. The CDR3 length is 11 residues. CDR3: CASSQGNQQFF. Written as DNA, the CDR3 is TGTGCCAGCAGCCAAGGGAATCAGCAGTTCTTC.

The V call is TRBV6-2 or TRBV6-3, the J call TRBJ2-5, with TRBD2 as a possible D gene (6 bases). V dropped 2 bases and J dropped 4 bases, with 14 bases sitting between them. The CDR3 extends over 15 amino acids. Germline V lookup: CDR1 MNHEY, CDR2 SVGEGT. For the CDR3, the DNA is TGTGCCAGCAGTTACGCGGGAACCTTAGGAGAGACCCAGTACTTC. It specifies CASSYAGTLGETQYF.

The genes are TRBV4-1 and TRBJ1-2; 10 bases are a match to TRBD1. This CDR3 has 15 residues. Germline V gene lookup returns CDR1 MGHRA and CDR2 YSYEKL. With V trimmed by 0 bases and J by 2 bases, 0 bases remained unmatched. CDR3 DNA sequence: TGCGCCAGCAGCCAAGAGGGACAGGGGAACTATGGCTACACCTTC. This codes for CASSQEGQGNYGYTF.

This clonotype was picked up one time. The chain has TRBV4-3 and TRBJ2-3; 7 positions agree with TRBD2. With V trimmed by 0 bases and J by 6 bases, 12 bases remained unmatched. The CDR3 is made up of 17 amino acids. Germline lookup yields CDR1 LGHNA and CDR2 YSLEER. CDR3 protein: CASSQDRAGRHTDTQYF. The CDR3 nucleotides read TGCGCCAGCAGCCAAGATCGAGCGGGACGACACACTGATACGCAGTATTTT.